Included here is one TCR beta chain sequence, with context. The data were taken from a study of OX40 agonist ivuxolimab in advanced cancers. Turning to the study itself: Patients in the trial were receiving intravenous ivuxolimab every 2 weeks, at doses of 0.01 to 10 mg/kg.

This CDR3 is built from 15 residues. The V segment lost 4 bases and the J segment 3 bases; nucleotides outside the gene matches: 7. CDR1 is SNHLY and CDR2 is FYNNEI in the germline V gene. Repertoires were generated with immunoSEQ multiplex PCR, while TCRdb's copy carries only in-frame clones and drops some. The data contain tens of thousands of clones, roughly 89% of them seen just once; the ten biggest clones take up roughly 31%. The receptor's source is an adult with an advanced solid tumor such as melanoma, head and neck, liver or kidney cancer. The chain joins TRBV2 to TRBJ2-7; TRBD1 aligns across 9 bases. Sequencing used CD4+ or CD8+ T cells sorted from blood, obtained in a trial of the OX40 agonist ivuxolimab. The CDR3 loop is CASSAPGTGNYEQYF. The DNA of the CDR3 is TGTGCCAGCAGTGCCCCCGGGACAGGGAACTACGAGCAGTACTTC.